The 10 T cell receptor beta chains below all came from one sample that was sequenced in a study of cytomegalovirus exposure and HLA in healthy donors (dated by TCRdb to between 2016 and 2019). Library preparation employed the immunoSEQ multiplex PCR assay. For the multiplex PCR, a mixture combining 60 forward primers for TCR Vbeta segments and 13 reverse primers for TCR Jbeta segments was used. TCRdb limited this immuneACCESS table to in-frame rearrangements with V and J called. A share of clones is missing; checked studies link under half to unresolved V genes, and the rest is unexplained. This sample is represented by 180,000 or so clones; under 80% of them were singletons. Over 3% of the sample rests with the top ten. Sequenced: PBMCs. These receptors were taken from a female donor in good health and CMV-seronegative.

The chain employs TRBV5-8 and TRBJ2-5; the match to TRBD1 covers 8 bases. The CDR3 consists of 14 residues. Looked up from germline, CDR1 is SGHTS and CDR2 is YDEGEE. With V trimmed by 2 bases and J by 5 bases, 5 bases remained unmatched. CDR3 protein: CASSLGQGLETQYF. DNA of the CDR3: TGTGCCAGCAGCTTAGGACAGGGTTTGGAGACCCAGTACTTC.

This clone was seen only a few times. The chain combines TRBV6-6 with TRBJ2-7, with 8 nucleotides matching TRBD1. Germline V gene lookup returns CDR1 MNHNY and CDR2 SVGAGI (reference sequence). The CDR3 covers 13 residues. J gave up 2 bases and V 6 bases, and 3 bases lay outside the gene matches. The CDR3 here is CASSGQGPYEQYF. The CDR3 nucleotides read TGTGCCAGCAGCGGACAGGGCCCCTACGAGCAGTACTTC.

CDR3 region: CASSRIWTAGTSGRSGHEQYF. The DNA for the CDR3 is TGTGCCAGCAGCCGAATTTGGACAGCGGGGACTAGCGGGAGGTCCGGCCACGAGCAGTACTTC. V gene TRBV21-1 combines with J gene TRBJ2-7; the DNA was not compared with TRBD2, the D call given in the table. TRBV21-1 is designated a pseudogene. CDR3 size: 21 residues.

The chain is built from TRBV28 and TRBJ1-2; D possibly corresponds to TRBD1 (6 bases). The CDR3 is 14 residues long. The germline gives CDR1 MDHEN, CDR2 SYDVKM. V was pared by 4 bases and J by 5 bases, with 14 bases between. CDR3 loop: CASSSTGQGYGYTF. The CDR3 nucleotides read TGTGCCAGCAGTTCCACAGGTCAGGGGTATGGCTACACCTTC.

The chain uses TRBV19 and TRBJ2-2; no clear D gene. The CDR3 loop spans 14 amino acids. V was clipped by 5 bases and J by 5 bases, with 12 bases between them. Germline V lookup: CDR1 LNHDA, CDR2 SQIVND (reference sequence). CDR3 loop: CASSRGVATGELFF. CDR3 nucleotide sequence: TGTGCCAGTAGTCGTGGCGTAGCTACCGGGGAGCTGTTTTTT.

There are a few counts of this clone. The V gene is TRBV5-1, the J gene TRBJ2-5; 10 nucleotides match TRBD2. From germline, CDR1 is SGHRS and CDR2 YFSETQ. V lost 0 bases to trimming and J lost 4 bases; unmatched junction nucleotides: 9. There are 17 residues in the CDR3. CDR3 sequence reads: CASSLAPAGGQGETQYF. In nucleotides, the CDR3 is TGCGCCAGCAGCTTGGCCCCAGCGGGAGGGCAAGGAGAGACCCAGTACTTC.

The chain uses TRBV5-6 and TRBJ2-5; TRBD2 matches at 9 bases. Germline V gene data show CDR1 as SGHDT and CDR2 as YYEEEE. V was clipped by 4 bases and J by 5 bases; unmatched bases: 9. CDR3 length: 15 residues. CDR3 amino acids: CASSGLAGLGETQYF. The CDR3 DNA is TGTGCCAGCAGCGGTCTAGCGGGATTGGGGGAGACCCAGTACTTC.

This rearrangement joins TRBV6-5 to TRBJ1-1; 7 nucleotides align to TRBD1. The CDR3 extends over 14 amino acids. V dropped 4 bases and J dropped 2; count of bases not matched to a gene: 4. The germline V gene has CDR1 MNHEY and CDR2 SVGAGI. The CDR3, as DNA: TGTGCCAGCAGTTGGGGACAGCTAAACACTGAAGCTTTCTTT. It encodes CASSWGQLNTEAFF.

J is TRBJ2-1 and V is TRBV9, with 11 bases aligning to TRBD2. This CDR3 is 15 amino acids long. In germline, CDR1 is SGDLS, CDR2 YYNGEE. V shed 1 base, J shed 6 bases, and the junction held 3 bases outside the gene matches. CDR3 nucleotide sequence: TGTGCCAGCAGCGTAAGACTAGCGGGACCCAATGAGCAGTTCTTC. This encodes CASSVRLAGPNEQFF.

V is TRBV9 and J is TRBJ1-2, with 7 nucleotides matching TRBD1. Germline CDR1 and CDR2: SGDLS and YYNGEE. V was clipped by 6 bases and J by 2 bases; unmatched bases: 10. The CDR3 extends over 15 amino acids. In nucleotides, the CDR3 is TGTGCCAGCACTCAGGCAGGGGGGCAGAACTATGGCTACACCTTC. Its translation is CASTQAGGQNYGYTF.